Shown below are 14 T cell receptor beta chains from a single sample sequenced in a study of beta chain features in type 1 diabetes. What was sequenced were expressed TCRB transcripts, since all of the isolated RNA had been reverse transcribed. Method: immunoSEQ multiplex PCR; TCRdb's copy keeps in-frame clones and lacks some. Found here are hundreds of thousands of clones, roughly an eighth of them singletons; the top ten hold 0.02% to 0.025%. The study's findings and limits: The study found moderately but significantly shorter TCRB CDR3s in all four CD4+ subsets of Type 1 diabetes patients.

For these receptors, no antigen is known. Sequencing used naive CD4+ T cells from blood. These TCRs come from a man aged 18-30 years with type 1 diabetes.

The table lists this clone with a count of one. The V and J genes are TRBV7-2 and TRBJ1-6; possibly TRBD1 for D (5 bases). CDR3 length equals 15 residues. CDR1 and CDR2 (germline): SGHTA, FQGNSA. V dropped 5 bases and J dropped 7 bases, with 15 bases sitting between them. The CDR3 DNA reads as TGTGCCAGCAGCCTTGGGGCAGGGATGAATTCACCCCTCCACTTT. Amino acid sequence: CASSLGAGMNSPLHF.

The chain couples TRBV11-1 to TRBJ1-2, with D possibly TRBD1 on 5 matching bases. Germline V gene sequence: CDR1 SGHAT, CDR2 FQDESV (reference sequence). The ends were cut back, 5 bases at V and 4 bases at J, with 20 bases in the middle. The length of the CDR3 is 16 residues. CDR3: CASSPPFPGDGYGYTF. The CDR3, as DNA: TGTGCCAGCAGCCCCCCGTTTCCCGGGGACGGCTATGGCTACACCTTC.

The rearrangement joins TRBV7-3 to TRBJ1-4; D is unclear. CDR3 length equals 16 residues. CDR1 SGHTA and CDR2 FQGTGA come from the germline V gene. V lost 2 bases and J lost 0, with 10 bases in between. This CDR3 reads CASSLGPQATNEKLFF. In DNA form, the CDR3 reads TGTGCCAGCAGCTTAGGCCCACAAGCAACTAATGAAAAACTGTTTTTT.

To note about this clone: Within the sample, other DNA sequences also encode this same CDR3. The J gene is TRBJ2-5, the V gene TRBV5-1; D is unclear. From germline, CDR1 is SGHRS and CDR2 YFSETQ. The CDR3 contains 11 residues. Trimming pared 4 bases from V and 2 bases from J, leaving 3 bases between. The CDR3 bases are TGCGCCAGCAGCAATCAAGAGACCCAGTACTTC. Translating gives CASSNQETQYF. Combining the CDR3 with reference TRBV5-1 and TRBJ2-5 gives the whole variable domain KAGVTQTPRYLIKTRGQQVTLSCSPISGHRSVSWYQQTPGQGLQFLFEYFSETQRNKGNFPGRFSGRQFSNSRSEMNVSTLELGDSALYLCASSNQETQYFGPGTRLLVL.

The V call is TRBV18, the J call TRBJ2-7, with D possibly being TRBD1 (6 bases). CDR3 length: 16 amino acids. V lost 0 bases to trimming and J lost 4 bases, with 16 bases between them. Germline V gene lookup returns CDR1 KGHSH and CDR2 LQKENI. Written as DNA, the CDR3 is TGTGCCAGCTCACCACCCCAGGGGATCCCAGGGTACGAGCAGTACTTC. Its protein is CASSPPQGIPGYEQYF. The full variable domain, completed using reference TRBV18 and TRBJ2-7, is NAGVMQNPRHLVRRRGQEARLRCSPMKGHSHVYWYRQLPEEGLKFMVYLQKENIIDESGMPKERFSAEFPKEGPSILRIQQVVRGDSAAYFCASSPPQGIPGYEQYFGPGTRLTVT.

As for this clone: Other DNA sequences within the sample encode an identical CDR3. The gene calls are TRBV29-1 and TRBJ2-7; 11 nucleotides agree with TRBD1. The V and J ends lost 6 bases and 1 base, in that order; junction bases with no gene match: 5. CDR3 length equals 14 residues. Germline CDR1 and CDR2: SQVTM and ANQGSEA. The CDR3 sequence is CSVSRDRGSYEQYF. CDR3 bases: TGCAGCGTCAGCCGGGACAGGGGGTCCTACGAGCAGTACTTC.

Notes on this clone: One junction end does not reproduce the germline sequence, and a read error may be involved. The CDR3: CASSPNRATETQYF. The CDR3 nucleotides are TGTGCTAGCAGCCCAAACCGGGCGACAGAGACCCAGTACTTC. This chain joins TRBV7-7 and TRBJ2-5; no clear D gene. The CDR3 has 14 amino acids. Germline assignment: CDR1 SSHAT and CDR2 FNYEAQ (reference sequence).

This clone showed up just a few times. V and J are TRBV7-6 and TRBJ1-5; 10 bases line up with TRBD1. The CDR3 has 15 amino acids. With 5 bases clipped from V and 6 bases from J, the junction kept 7 bases outside the gene matches. Germline loops: CDR1 SGHVS, CDR2 FNYEAQ. The CDR3 region has the DNA TGTGCCAGCAGCCCCGGGACAGGGGACGCTCAGCCCCAGCATTTT. Its translation is CASSPGTGDAQPQHF.

This clone has more than one count but fewer than ten. The V call is TRBV2, the J call TRBJ1-4; 9 bases agree with TRBD1. Germline V gene lookup returns CDR1 SNHLY and CDR2 FYNNEI. V lost 4 bases to trimming and J lost 7 bases; unmatched junction nucleotides: 4. This CDR3 is built from 14 residues. The CDR3 protein is CASSVDRGFEKLFF. The CDR3 DNA follows: TGTGCCAGCAGTGTGGACAGGGGTTTTGAAAAACTGTTTTTT.

This clone was picked up a small number of times. The V gene is TRBV18, the J gene TRBJ1-2; 9 positions match TRBD1. CDR3 size: 16 residues. Germline assignment: CDR1 KGHSH and CDR2 LQKENI. Trimming removed 4 bases from V and 7 bases from J; junction bases left unmatched: 13. DNA for the CDR3: TGTGCCAGCTCACACCGGGACAGGGAAGCTGTCTCTGGCTACACCTTC. Its translation: CASSHRDREAVSGYTF.

The chain recombines TRBV4-1 with TRBJ1-1; D is uncertain. V dropped 1 base and J dropped 6 bases, with 6 bases sitting between them. CDR3 length equals 12 residues. Germline CDR1 reads MGHRA; CDR2 reads YSYEKL. CDR3 nucleotide sequence: TGCGCCAGCAGCCAAGTTTCCGCTGAAGCTTTCTTT. It yields the protein CASSQVSAEAFF.

This clone has more than one count but fewer than ten. The chain carries TRBV5-1 and TRBJ2-3, with D unresolved. There are 15 residues in the CDR3. In germline, CDR1 is SGHRS, CDR2 YFSETQ. The V gene lost 4 bases and the J gene lost 2 bases, with 14 bases spanning the gap. The CDR3 bases are TGCGCCAGCAGCGTACCAGTAATGAACACAGATACGCAGTATTTT. Protein sequence: CASSVPVMNTDTQYF.

This clone came up a few times. Other DNA variants within this sample encode the same CDR3. The chain has TRBV6-5 and TRBJ1-2, with 7 bases lining up with TRBD1. In germline, CDR1 is MNHEY, CDR2 SVGAGI. This CDR3 is 13 amino acids long. V dropped 6 bases and J dropped 2; count of bases not matched to a gene: 3. CDR3 sequence reads: CASSQTGNYGYTF. DNA for the CDR3: TGTGCCAGCAGCCAGACAGGGAACTATGGCTACACCTTC.

The chain couples TRBV5-4 to TRBJ2-6, with D possibly matching TRBD1 (6 bases). Germline V gene lookup returns CDR1 SGHNT and CDR2 YYREEE (reference sequence). The CDR3 spans 15 residues. Between the trimmed V and J ends, which lost 3 bases and 1 base, there was a span of 8 bases. The DNA for the CDR3 is TGTGCCAGCAGCTCCGGGACATCTGGGGCCAACGTCCTGACTTTC. Its protein is CASSSGTSGANVLTF.